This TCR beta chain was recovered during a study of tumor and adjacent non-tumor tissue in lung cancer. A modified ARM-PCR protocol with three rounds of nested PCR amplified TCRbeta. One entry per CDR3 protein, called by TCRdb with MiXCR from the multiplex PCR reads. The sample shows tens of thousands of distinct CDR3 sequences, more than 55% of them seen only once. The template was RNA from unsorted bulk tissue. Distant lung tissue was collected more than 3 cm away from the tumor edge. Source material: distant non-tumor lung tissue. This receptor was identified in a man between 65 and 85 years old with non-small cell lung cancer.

The CDR3 loop is CATSDAEGQGARTGELFF. The DNA for the CDR3 is TGTGCCACCAGTGATGCAGAGGGACAGGGGGCGCGGACCGGGGAGCTGTTTTTT. The chain links TRBV24-1 to TRBJ2-2, with 12 bases lining up with TRBD1. The CDR3 spans 18 residues. Germline V gene data show CDR1 as KGHDR and CDR2 as SFDVKD. The V gene end was trimmed by 3 bases and the J gene end by 5 bases; junction bases not matched to a gene: 9.